A single sample gave rise to the 10 T cell receptor beta chains below, sequenced in a study of shared clonotypes between healthy human individuals. The protocol was immunoSEQ multiplex PCR, while the TCRdb copy is restricted to in-frame clones and leaves out a portion. Seen here are about 460,000 clones, roughly four fifths observed once, and the top ten hold 9.5% to 15%. The sample comprised PBMCs. The receptors stem from a woman aged 35 to 49 in good health. Some clones in this sample may be carry-over from other donors' samples.

This clone was detected many times. Distinct nucleotide sequences in the sample also encode this CDR3. This chain links TRBV14 with TRBJ1-2, with D maybe TRBD1 (5 bases). The CDR3 loop spans 12 amino acids. Germline V gene sequence: CDR1 SGHDN, CDR2 FVKESK. The ends were cut back, 4 bases at V and 5 bases at J, with 8 bases in the middle. The CDR3 nucleotides are TGTGCCAGCAGCCGCCAGGGTTATGGCTACACCTTC. Its translation: CASSRQGYGYTF.

The chain joins TRBV6-4 to TRBJ1-1; D is unclear. The CDR3 runs to 13 residues. CDR1 and CDR2 from the germline V gene are MRHNA and SNTAGT. V lost 3 bases, J lost 3 bases, and 8 bases lay in between. The CDR3 protein is CASSETADTEAFF. The DNA of the CDR3 is TGTGCCAGCAGTGAAACAGCCGACACTGAAGCTTTCTTT.

The chain couples TRBV30 to TRBJ2-3, with D perhaps matching TRBD1 (5 bases). This CDR3 is built from 13 residues. The ends were cut back, 4 bases at V and 1 base at J, with 9 bases in the middle. Germline V gene lookup returns CDR1 GTSNPN and CDR2 SVGIG (reference sequence). CDR3 region: CAWKGPGTDTQYF. CDR3 DNA: TGTGCCTGGAAGGGGCCTGGCACAGATACGCAGTATTTT. The full variable domain, with the rest looked up from reference TRBV30 and TRBJ2-3, is SQTIHQWPATLVQPVGSPLSLECTVEGTSNPNLYWYRQAAGRGLQLLFYSVGIGQISSEVPQNLSASRPQDRQFILSSKKLLLSDSGFYLCAWKGPGTDTQYFGPGTRLTVL.

CDR3 in amino acids: CASIARLDSGNTIYF. The CDR3 bases are TGTGCCAGCATAGCAAGGTTGGACTCTGGAAACACCATATATTTT. The J gene is TRBJ1-3, the V gene TRBV28, with D hard to call. V was shortened by 7 bases and J by 0 bases, with 13 bases between the two germline ends. Germline V gene sequence: CDR1 MDHEN, CDR2 SYDVKM. There are 15 residues in the CDR3.

In regard to this clone: One base separates it from a far larger clone, so it is likely a read error. This CDR3 is also generated by other DNA sequences in the sample. This chain joins TRBV30 and TRBJ2-5, with 10 bases that match TRBD2. The CDR3 length is 18 residues. Germline-derived CDR1 and CDR2 are GTSNPN and SVGIG (reference sequence). J gave up 4 bases and V 5 bases, and 19 bases lay outside the gene matches. The CDR3 protein is CAWGLSSGRAWWRETQYF. CDR3 DNA sequence: TGTGCCTGGGGCCTATCCAGCGGGAGGGCCTGGTGGAGAGAGACCCAGTACTTC.

The rearrangement links TRBV11-3 to TRBJ2-7; TRBD1 matches 9 bases. V lost 5 bases and J lost 7; bases outside the gene matches: 9. The CDR3 length is 14 residues. CDR1 is SGHNT and CDR2 is YENEEA in the germline V gene. The CDR3 sequence: CASSPRGQGGEQYF. The CDR3 nucleotides are TGTGCCAGCAGCCCAAGGGGACAGGGAGGTGAGCAGTACTTC.

The chain employs TRBV28 and TRBJ1-2; D is undetermined. Trimming removed 2 bases from V and 3 bases from J, with 7 bases in between. Germline-derived CDR1 and CDR2 are MDHEN and SYDVKM. The CDR3 has 13 amino acids. In DNA, the CDR3 is TGTGCCAGCAGTTTAATGCGGGACTATGGCTACACCTTC. As protein: CASSLMRDYGYTF.

The CDR3 spells CASSPPGAPRGYEQYF. CDR3 bases: TGTGCCAGCTCACCACCAGGGGCGCCAAGGGGTTACGAGCAGTACTTC. The chain carries TRBV18 and TRBJ2-7, with D perhaps TRBD1 (5 bases). This CDR3 region has 16 residues. CDR1 KGHSH and CDR2 LQKENI come from the germline V gene. With 0 bases removed from V and 4 bases from J, the gap between germline ends came to 16 bases.

A few counts support this clone. V is TRBV10-1 and J is TRBJ2-5, with 9 positions matching TRBD1. The V gene's germline CDR1 is WNHNN and CDR2 SYGVQD (reference sequence). This CDR3 is built from 15 residues. The V and J ends lost 3 bases and 1 base, in that order; junction bases with no gene match: 3. CDR3 amino acids: CASSDLTGGQETQYF. The CDR3 DNA sequence: TGCGCCAGCAGTGACCTGACAGGGGGCCAAGAGACCCAGTACTTC.

Only a few counts were recorded for this clone. CDR3 bases: TGTGCCAGCAGTTCGCAGGGGGCTCGGCAGCCCCAGCATTTT. Amino acids: CASSSQGARQPQHF. The J gene is TRBJ1-5, the V gene TRBV27; TRBD1 aligns across 8 bases. This CDR3 is built from 14 residues. Unmatched junction bases numbered 6, after V lost 4 bases and J lost 7 bases. Germline-derived CDR1 and CDR2 are MNHEY and SMNVEV (reference sequence).